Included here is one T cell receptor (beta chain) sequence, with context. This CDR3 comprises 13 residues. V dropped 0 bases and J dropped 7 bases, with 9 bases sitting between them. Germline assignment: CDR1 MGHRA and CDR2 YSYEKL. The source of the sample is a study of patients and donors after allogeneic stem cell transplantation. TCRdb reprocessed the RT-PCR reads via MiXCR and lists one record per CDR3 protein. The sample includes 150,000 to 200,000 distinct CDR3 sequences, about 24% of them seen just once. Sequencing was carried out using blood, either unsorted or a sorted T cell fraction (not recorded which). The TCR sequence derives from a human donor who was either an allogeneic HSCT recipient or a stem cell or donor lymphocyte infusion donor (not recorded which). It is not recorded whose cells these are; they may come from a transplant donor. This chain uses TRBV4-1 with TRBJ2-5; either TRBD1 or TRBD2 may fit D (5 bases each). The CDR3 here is CASSQDRDATQYF. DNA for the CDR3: TGCGCCAGCAGCCAAGACAGGGACGCGACCCAGTACTTC.